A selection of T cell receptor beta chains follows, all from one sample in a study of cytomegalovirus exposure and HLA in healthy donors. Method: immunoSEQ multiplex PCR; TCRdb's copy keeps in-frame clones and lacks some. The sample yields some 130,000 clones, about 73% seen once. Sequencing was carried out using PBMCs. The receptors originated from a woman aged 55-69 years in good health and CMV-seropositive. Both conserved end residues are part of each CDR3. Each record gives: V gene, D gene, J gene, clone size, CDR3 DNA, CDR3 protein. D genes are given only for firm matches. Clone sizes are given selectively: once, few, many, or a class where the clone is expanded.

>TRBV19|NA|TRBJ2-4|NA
TGTGCCAGTAGTATCGGAGGAGTCAAAAACATTCAGTACTTC
CASSIGGVKNIQYF
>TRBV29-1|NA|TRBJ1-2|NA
TGCAGCGTTGAAGATCAGAGGGACAAGTATGGCTACACCTTC
CSVEDQRDKYGYTF
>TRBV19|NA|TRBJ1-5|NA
TGTGCCAGTAGTACGGGCAATCAGCCCCAGCATTTT
CASSTGNQPQHF
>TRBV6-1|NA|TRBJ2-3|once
TGTGCCAGCAGTGAAACAACAGATACGCAGTATTTT
CASSETTDTQYF
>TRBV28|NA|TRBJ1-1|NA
TGTGCCAGCAGTTCGCCCGGCAGGATTGCTGAAGCTTTCTTT
CASSSPGRIAEAFF
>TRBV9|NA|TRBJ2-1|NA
TGTGCCAGCAGCGTAACTCCGAACCCCCTGGAGCAGTTCTTC
CASSVTPNPLEQFF
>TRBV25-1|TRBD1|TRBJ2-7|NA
TGTGCCAGCAGTGATCCGGACAGGAGGACCTACGAGCAGTACTTC
CASSDPDRRTYEQYF
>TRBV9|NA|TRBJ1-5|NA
TGTGCCAGCAGCGTAGAGGGGAATTTATGGCAGCCCCAGCATTTT
CASSVEGNLWQPQHF
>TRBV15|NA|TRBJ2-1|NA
TGTGCCACCAGCAGAGAATTAGCAGAGCAGTTCTTC
CATSRELAEQFF
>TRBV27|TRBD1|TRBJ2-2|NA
TGTGCCAGCAGCCGAGGACAGGGGGCGAACACCGGGGAGCTGTTTTTT
CASSRGQGANTGELFF
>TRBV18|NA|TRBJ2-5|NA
TGTGCCAGCTCACCAGCGGCAGGGGAGACCCAGTACTTC
CASSPAAGETQYF
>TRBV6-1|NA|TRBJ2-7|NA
TGTGCCAGCAGATCTTCGGCAGGGAGGTACAACGAGCAGTACTTC
CASRSSAGRYNEQYF
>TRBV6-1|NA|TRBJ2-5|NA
TGTGCCAGCAGTGATCGGCAAGAGACCCAGTACTTC
CASSDRQETQYF
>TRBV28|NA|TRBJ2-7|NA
TGTGCCAGCAGTTTATTCGGTGCCGAGCAGTACTTC
CASSLFGAEQYF
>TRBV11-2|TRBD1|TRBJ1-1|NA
TGTGCCAGCAGCCGACAGGGGCTCCAAGGGACTGAAGCTTTCTTT
CASSRQGLQGTEAFF
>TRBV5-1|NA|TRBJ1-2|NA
TGCGCCAGCAGCTTGGGGGCAGATCCCTATGGCTACACCTTC
CASSLGADPYGYTF
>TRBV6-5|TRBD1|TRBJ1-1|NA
TGTGCCAGCAGGATCGGACAGGGGAAGGCTGAAGCTTTCTTT
CASRIGQGKAEAFF
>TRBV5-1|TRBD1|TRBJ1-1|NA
TGCGCCAGCAGCGGAGACAGGGGCTCTGAAGCTTTCTTT
CASSGDRGSEAFF
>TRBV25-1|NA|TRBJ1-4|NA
TGTGCCAGCATGGGAGCGGGGGCAGGTGAAAAACTGTTTTTT
CASMGAGAGEKLFF
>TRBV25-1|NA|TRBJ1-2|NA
TGTGCCAGCTCTACCTCAGGGGCTAATGGCTACACCTTC
CASSTSGANGYTF
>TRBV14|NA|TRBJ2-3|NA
TGTGCCAGCAGCCAAGGACGACTAAATACGCAGTATTTT
CASSQGRLNTQYF
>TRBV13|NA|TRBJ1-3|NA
TGTGCCACTAGGAGGATCTCTGGAAACACCATATATTTT
CATRRISGNTIYF
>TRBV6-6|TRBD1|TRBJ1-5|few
TGTGCCAGCAGGGGGACAGACTACAATCAGCCCCAGCATTTT
CASRGTDYNQPQHF
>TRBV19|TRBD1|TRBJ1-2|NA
TGTGCCAGTATAGGGGGCTTTCTGGACCAGATTAACGGCTACACCTTC
CASIGGFLDQINGYTF
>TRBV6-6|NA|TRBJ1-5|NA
TGTGCCACAAAAGGGCAGGGTGATCAGCCCCAGCATTTT
CATKGQGDQPQHF
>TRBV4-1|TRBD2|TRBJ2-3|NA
TGCGCCAGCAGCTCCGGGACTAGCGGATTCACAGATACGCAGTATTTT
CASSSGTSGFTDTQYF
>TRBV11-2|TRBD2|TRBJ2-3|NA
TGTGCCAGCAGCCCACTAGCGGCGAACCGTAATACGCAGTATTTT
CASSPLAANRNTQYF